Sequencing of this T cell receptor beta chain was carried out in a study of blood T cells in healthy people across ages. The CDR3 runs 14 residues. Germline V gives CDR1 MNHEY, CDR2 SMNVEV (reference sequence). This clonotype came up a few times. A second roughly 6 to 11 cycle PCR used barcoded and J-beta primers. Each of the samples gave a minimum of 2.5 million paired-end reads that contained CDR3. TCRdb fed the 5' RACE reads into MiXCR, producing one record per CDR3 protein. Found here are 540,000 or so distinct CDR3 sequences, around 24% of them singletons; the top ten hold roughly 10%. The same specimen was also included in a second study, on T cells of mothers and their children.

V is TRBV27 and J is TRBJ2-1, with D uncertain. The J call may be mistaken, given a closer DNA end match to TRBJ2-7. The specimen sequenced was blood. This TCR was recovered from a boy between 10 and 17 years old in good health. CDR3: CASCMERQLREQYF. CDR3 DNA: TGTGCCAGCTGCATGGAGCGACAACTACGGGAGCAGTACTTC.